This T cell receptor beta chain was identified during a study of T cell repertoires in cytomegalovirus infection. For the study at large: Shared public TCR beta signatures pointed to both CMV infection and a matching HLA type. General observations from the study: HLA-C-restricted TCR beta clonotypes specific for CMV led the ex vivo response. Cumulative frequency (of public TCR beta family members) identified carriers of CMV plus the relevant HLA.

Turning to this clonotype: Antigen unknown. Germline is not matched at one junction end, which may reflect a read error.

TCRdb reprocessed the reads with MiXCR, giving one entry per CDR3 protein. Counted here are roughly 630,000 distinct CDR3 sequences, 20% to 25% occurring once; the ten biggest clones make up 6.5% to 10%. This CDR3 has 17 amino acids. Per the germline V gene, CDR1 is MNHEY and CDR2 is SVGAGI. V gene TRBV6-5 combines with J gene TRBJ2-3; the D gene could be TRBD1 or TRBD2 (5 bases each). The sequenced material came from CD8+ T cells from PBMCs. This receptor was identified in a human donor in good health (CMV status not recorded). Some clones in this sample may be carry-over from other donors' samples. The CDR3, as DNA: TGCGCCAGCACCACGAGGGGTGATGACTCAAGCACAGATACGCAGTATTTT. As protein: CASTTRGDDSSTDTQYF.